Listed below are T cell receptor beta chains from one sample, sequenced in a study of cytomegalovirus exposure and HLA in healthy donors. Data came from immunoSEQ multiplex PCR; TCRdb stores just in-frame clones and leaves some out. Here the sample spans approximately 160,000 clones, approximately 70% being singletons. Sequenced sample: PBMCs. The receptors originated from a woman aged 40-49 years in good health and CMV-seropositive. Each CDR3 is given with its conserved first and last residue. Fields, in order: D gene, V gene, J gene, clone size, CDR3 protein, CDR3 DNA. A D gene is named only where the DNA matches it firmly. Part of the rows lack a size; the others show once, few, many or a class for expanded clones.

>TRBD1|TRBV4-3|TRBJ2-3|NA
CASSQERDRAGTDTQYF
TGCGCCAGCAGCCAAGAACGGGACAGGGCGGGGACAGATACGCAGTATTTT
>TRBD1|TRBV19|TRBJ2-7|NA
CASSPSRTGLLLPGEQYF
TGTGCCAGTAGCCCTTCGAGGACAGGGCTTCTTCTCCCGGGCGAGCAGTACTTC
>NA|TRBV6-4|TRBJ1-1|NA
CASSSSRENTEAFF
TGTGCCAGCAGCTCCTCGAGGGAAAACACTGAAGCTTTCTTT
>TRBD2|TRBV28|TRBJ2-7|NA
CASNRAGGHSYEQYF
TGTGCCAGCAACCGAGCGGGAGGGCACAGCTACGAGCAGTACTTC
>NA|TRBV28|TRBJ1-2|NA
CASIPGGGTAYGYTF
TGTGCCAGCATCCCCGGGGGAGGGACGGCCTATGGCTACACCTTC
>NA|TRBV2|TRBJ1-5|few
CASSAGRGRGNQPQNF
TGTGCCAGCAGCGCGGGGAGGGGAAGAGGCAATCAGCCCCAGAATTTT
>TRBD2|TRBV5-1|TRBJ2-5|NA
CASNFRGGETQYF
TGCGCCAGCAACTTCCGGGGAGGGGAGACCCAGTACTTC
>NA|TRBV7-9|TRBJ1-2|once
CSSSLSTDGYTF
TGTTCCAGCAGCCTTTCAACGGATGGCTACACCTTC
>TRBD2|TRBV6-1|TRBJ2-2|once
CASSGSLAGVGNTGELFF
TGTGCCAGCAGTGGGTCGCTAGCGGGGGTAGGGAACACCGGGGAGCTGTTTTTT
>TRBD1|TRBV6-5|TRBJ2-7|NA
CASSSTGDASYEQYF
TGTGCCAGCAGCTCAACAGGGGACGCTTCCTACGAGCAGTACTTC
>NA|TRBV2|TRBJ2-4|NA
CASKVAGGNIQYF
TGTGCCAGCAAGGTGGCAGGGGGGAACATTCAGTACTTC